This T cell receptor beta chain originates from a study of neurological immune-mediated disorders. General study points: There were no CDR3 amino acid sequences shared by expanded clones across subjects, a result suggesting private repertoires in all groups.

Unsorted libraries were prepared from 2 million PBMCs held at -80 C. TCRdb reprocessed the 5' RACE reads with MiXCR, giving one entry per CDR3 protein. There are roughly 52,000 distinct CDR3 sequences in the sample; more than 3.5% occur only once, and about 6.7% lies in the top ten. Trimming took 2 bases from V and 8 from J, leaving 18 bases between them. This CDR3 is 15 amino acids long. Germline values: CDR1 MGHRA, CDR2 YSYEKL. This clonotype was detected many times. Its antigen is as yet unknown. Material for sequencing was PBMCs. V and J are TRBV4-1 and TRBJ1-2; D is ambiguous. The receptor's source is a man in his sixties with multiple sclerosis. The CDR3 bases are TGCGCCAGCAGCCAACAAACCCAGGAGCTTCGGGGCTACACCTTC. Protein product: CASSQQTQELRGYTF.